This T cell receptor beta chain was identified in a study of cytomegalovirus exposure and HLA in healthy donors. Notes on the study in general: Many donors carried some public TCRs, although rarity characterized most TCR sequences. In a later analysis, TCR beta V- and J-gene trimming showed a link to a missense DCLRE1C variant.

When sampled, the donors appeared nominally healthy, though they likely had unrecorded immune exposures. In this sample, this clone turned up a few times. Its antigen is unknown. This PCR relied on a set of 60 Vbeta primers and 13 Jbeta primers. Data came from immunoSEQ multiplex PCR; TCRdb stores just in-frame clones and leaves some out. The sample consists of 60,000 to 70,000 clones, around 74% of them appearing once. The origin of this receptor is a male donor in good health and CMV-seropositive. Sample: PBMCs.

The DNA for the CDR3 is TGCGCCAGCAGCCAAACTAGCGGGGGGGCCCGGCAGTTCTTC. This encodes CASSQTSGGARQFF. The V call is TRBV4-3, the J call TRBJ2-1; 13 bases fit TRBD2. The CDR3 is 14 residues long. Germline assignment: CDR1 LGHNA and CDR2 YSLEER. J gave up 12 bases and V 2 bases, and 4 bases lay outside the gene matches.